What follows are 18 T cell receptor beta chains derived from one specimen sequenced in a study of blood T cell repertoires in COVID-19. Assay used: immunoSEQ multiplex PCR; TCRdb lists only in-frame clones, some missing. The sample includes about 75,000 clones, 70% to 90% of them seen just once. Sequences were obtained from peripheral blood. These receptor sequences come from a human donor in a cohort sampled during active COVID-19.

The chain is built from TRBV28 and TRBJ1-2, with a possible D match to TRBD1 (5 bases). Trimming shortened V by 6 bases and J by 7 bases, and 18 bases separated the two germline ends. The CDR3 runs 14 residues. Germline CDR1 is MDHEN and CDR2 is SYDVKM. In nucleotides, the CDR3 is TGTGCCAGCAGCCCTTCAGGGCTTGCTAGTGGCTACACCTTC. Protein sequence: CASSPSGLASGYTF.

Within the sample, this clone is medium-sized. V is TRBV4-3 and J is TRBJ1-1; D call uncertain. CDR3 length: 15 residues. Germline V gene sequence: CDR1 LGHNA, CDR2 YSLEER. This CDR3 is CPTPRPGFVNTEAFF. CDR3 DNA: TGCCCCACCCCCCGACCCGGGTTCGTGAACACTGAAGCTTTCTTT.

In its sample, this clone was seen once. The chain carries TRBV9 and TRBJ2-7, with 9 bases lining up with TRBD2. CDR1 is SGDLS and CDR2 is YYNGEE in the germline V gene. Trimming removed 7 bases from V and 2 bases from J; junction bases left unmatched: 7. The CDR3 is made up of 14 amino acids. The CDR3 sequence: CASSWREGPYEQYF. The CDR3 DNA follows: TGTGCCAGCTCCTGGCGGGAGGGCCCCTACGAGCAGTACTTC.

The chain uses TRBV6-6 and TRBJ1-4; TRBD1 matches at 7 bases. The length of the CDR3 is 14 residues. Germline assignment: CDR1 MNHNY and CDR2 SVGAGI (reference sequence). V shed 7 bases, J shed 1 base, and the junction held 3 bases outside the gene matches. The CDR3 DNA is TGTGCCAGCACCCGACAGGGAACTAATGAAAAACTGTTTTTT. The encoded protein is CASTRQGTNEKLFF.

The V call is TRBV7-2, the J call TRBJ2-2, with TRBD1 identical over 8 bases. This CDR3 comprises 16 residues. Trimming at V came to 1 base and at J to 4 bases, leaving 5 bases not matched to a gene. Germline CDR1 reads SGHTA; CDR2 reads FQGNSA. In nucleotides, the CDR3 is TGTGCCAGCAGCTTAGGATATCAGGGGGCCACCGGGGAGCTGTTTTTT. Protein product: CASSLGYQGATGELFF. The whole variable domain, filled in from reference TRBV7-2 and TRBJ2-2, reads GAGVSQSPSNKVTEKGKDVELRCDPISGHTALYWYRQSLGQGLEFLIYFQGNSAPDKSGLPSDRFSAERTGGSVSTLTIQRTQQEDSAVYLCASSLGYQGATGELFFGEGSRLTVL.

V is TRBV2 and J is TRBJ2-3; TRBD2 matches at 10 bases. The length of the CDR3 is 16 residues. J lost 11 bases, V lost 6 bases, and 17 bases had no gene match. Germline CDR1 is SNHLY and CDR2 is FYNNEI. The CDR3 region is CASRKGLAGAFRGQYF. The CDR3 bases are TGTGCCAGCAGAAAAGGGCTAGCGGGGGCCTTTCGGGGGCAGTATTTT.

The chain recombines TRBV7-3 with TRBJ2-1, with 7 bases identical to TRBD2. Germline assignment: CDR1 SGHTA and CDR2 FQGTGA. With V trimmed by 5 bases and J by 6 bases, 4 bases remained unmatched. This CDR3 comprises 13 residues. The CDR3 protein is CASSPGTINEQFF. As DNA, the CDR3 is TGTGCCAGCAGCCCCGGGACTATCAATGAGCAGTTCTTC.

J is TRBJ1-5 and V is TRBV28; D might be TRBD1 (5 bases). The germline CDR1 and CDR2 sequences are MDHEN and SYDVKM. There are 16 residues in the CDR3. V lost 2 bases and J lost 7, with 18 bases in between. The CDR3 is CASSLQGLKEFQPQHF. The CDR3 region has the DNA TGTGCCAGCAGTTTACAGGGCCTAAAGGAGTTCCAGCCCCAGCATTTT.

The chain carries TRBV7-3 and TRBJ2-1, with 12 bases lining up with TRBD2. The CDR3 has 16 residues. From germline, CDR1 is SGHTA and CDR2 FQGTGA. V was pared by 5 bases and J by 4 bases, with 6 bases of the junction left unmatched. CDR3 nucleotide sequence: TGTGCCAGCAGCCCTAGCGGACTAGCGGGATACAATGAGCAGTTCTTC. Translation: CASSPSGLAGYNEQFF. The complete variable domain, with remaining parts taken from reference TRBV7-3 and TRBJ2-1, reads GAGVSQTPSNKVTEKGKYVELRCDPISGHTALYWYRQSLGQGPEFLIYFQGTGAADDSGLPNDRFFAVRPEGSVSTLKIQRTERGDSAVYLCASSPSGLAGYNEQFFGPGTRLTVL.

The count of this clone is one. J is TRBJ2-2 and V is TRBV19; D not certain. Deletions cut 1 base from V and 4 bases from J, with 10 bases between. CDR3 length: 15 amino acids. Germline values: CDR1 LNHDA, CDR2 SQIVND (reference sequence). This CDR3 reads CASSIGQAGTGELFF. The CDR3 DNA follows: TGTGCCAGTAGTATAGGCCAGGCCGGCACCGGGGAGCTGTTTTTT.

The chain combines TRBV18 with TRBJ1-1, with D possibly matching TRBD1 (5 bases). Germline CDR1 is KGHSH and CDR2 is LQKENI. The CDR3 sequence is 13 residues long. Between the trimmed V and J ends, which lost 4 bases and 2 bases, there was a span of 8 bases. CDR3 in amino acids: CASSRDFNTEAFF. CDR3 nucleotide sequence: TGTGCCAGCTCACGGGACTTTAACACTGAAGCTTTCTTT.

The chain links TRBV10-2 to TRBJ1-6, with 7 bases fitting TRBD1. This CDR3 has 16 amino acids. V shed 6 bases and J 5 bases; nucleotides not matched to a gene: 10. CDR1 WSHSY and CDR2 SAAADI come from the germline V gene. In DNA, the CDR3 is TGCGCCAGCAGCGGACAGGCGACGAACAATAATTCACCCCTCCACTTT. Its translation is CASSGQATNNNSPLHF.

The rearrangement joins TRBV5-1 to TRBJ1-1, with 7 bases lining up with TRBD1. With V trimmed by 4 bases and J by 1 base, 1 base remained unmatched. The CDR3 has 13 residues. The germline V gene encodes CDR1 SGHRS and CDR2 YFSETQ. The CDR3 reads CASSRDRNTEAFF. The DNA for the CDR3 is TGCGCCAGCAGCCGGGACAGGAACACTGAAGCTTTCTTT.

This chain joins TRBV28 and TRBJ2-4; 9 positions match TRBD2. Germline V gene lookup returns CDR1 MDHEN and CDR2 SYDVKM. V gave up 6 bases and J gave up 6 bases; unmatched junction bases: 15. The CDR3 contains 17 residues. The chain's CDR3 is CASRRHWSSGSINIQYF. CDR3 DNA: TGTGCCAGCAGACGACACTGGAGTAGCGGGAGTATAAACATTCAGTACTTC.

The chain is built from TRBV24-1 and TRBJ1-4; 8 bases line up with TRBD1. J gave up 7 bases and V 5 bases, and 8 bases lay outside the gene matches. Looked up from germline, CDR1 is KGHDR and CDR2 is SFDVKD. The CDR3 runs to 15 residues. The CDR3 region is CATSGQGAFSEKLFF. DNA for the CDR3: TGTGCCACCAGTGGTCAGGGGGCGTTTAGTGAAAAACTGTTTTTT.

The rearrangement joins TRBV6-1 to TRBJ2-3; D is ambiguous. Germline CDR1 and CDR2: MNHNS and SASEGT. The CDR3 is made up of 16 amino acids. V was shortened by 0 bases and J by 4 bases, with 14 bases between the two germline ends. The CDR3 DNA reads as TGTGCCAGCAGTGAAGCAATTGGCTTTGGCCCAGATACGCAGTATTTT. This codes for CASSEAIGFGPDTQYF.

The chain links TRBV5-1 to TRBJ1-3; D not certain. The CDR3 extends over 16 amino acids. V gave up 4 bases and J gave up 2 bases, with 16 bases separating them. CDR1 is SGHRS, CDR2 YFSETQ, per germline. CDR3 sequence: CASSMTGSRAGNTIYF. The DNA of the CDR3 is TGCGCCAGCAGCATGACCGGGAGTCGAGCTGGAAACACCATATATTTT.

The J gene is TRBJ2-7, the V gene TRBV11-2; a possible D gene is TRBD2 (6 bases). V lost 7 bases to trimming and J lost 2 bases, with 12 bases between them. The CDR3 is made up of 13 amino acids. CDR1 and CDR2 from the germline V gene are SGHAT and FQNNGV. In DNA, the CDR3 is TGTGCCAGCAATCGGGCGGGGACCTACGAGCAGTACTTC. Protein: CASNRAGTYEQYF. Full variable domain (missing parts from reference TRBV11-2 and TRBJ2-7): EAGVAQSPRYKIIEKRQSVAFWCNPISGHATLYWYQQILGQGPKLLIQFQNNGVVDDSQLPKDRFSAERLKGVDSTLKIQPAKLEDSAVYLCASNRAGTYEQYFGPGTRLTVT.